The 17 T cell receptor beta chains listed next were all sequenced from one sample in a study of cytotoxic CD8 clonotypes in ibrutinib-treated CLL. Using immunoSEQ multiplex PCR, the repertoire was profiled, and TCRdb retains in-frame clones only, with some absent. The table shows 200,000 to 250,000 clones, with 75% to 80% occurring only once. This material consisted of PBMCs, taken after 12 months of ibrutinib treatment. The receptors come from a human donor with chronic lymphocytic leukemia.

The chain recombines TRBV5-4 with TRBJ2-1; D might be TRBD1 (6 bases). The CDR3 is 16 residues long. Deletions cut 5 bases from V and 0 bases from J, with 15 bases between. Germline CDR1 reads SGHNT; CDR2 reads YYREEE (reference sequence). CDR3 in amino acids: CASSQKTGRSYNEQFF. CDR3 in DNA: TGTGCCAGCAGTCAGAAGACAGGACGCTCCTACAATGAGCAGTTCTTC.

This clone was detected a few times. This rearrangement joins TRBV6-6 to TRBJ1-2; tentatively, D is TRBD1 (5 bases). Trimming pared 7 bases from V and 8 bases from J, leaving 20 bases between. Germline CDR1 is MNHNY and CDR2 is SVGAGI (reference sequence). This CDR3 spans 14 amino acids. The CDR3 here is CASIQIGFPGGYTF. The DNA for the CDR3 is TGTGCCAGCATCCAAATCGGGTTCCCAGGGGGCTACACCTTC.

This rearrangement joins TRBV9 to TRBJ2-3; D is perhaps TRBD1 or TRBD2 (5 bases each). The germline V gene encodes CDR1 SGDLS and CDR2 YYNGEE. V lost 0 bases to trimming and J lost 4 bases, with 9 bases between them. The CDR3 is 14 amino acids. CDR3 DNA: TGTGCCAGCAGCGTAGATGAGGGACCAGATACGCAGTATTTT. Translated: CASSVDEGPDTQYF.

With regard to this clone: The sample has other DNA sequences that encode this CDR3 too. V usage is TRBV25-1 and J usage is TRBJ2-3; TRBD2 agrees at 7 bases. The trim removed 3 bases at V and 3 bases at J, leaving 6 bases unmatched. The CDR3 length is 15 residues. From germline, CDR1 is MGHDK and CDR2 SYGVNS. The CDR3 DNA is TGTGCCAGCAGTGACCGCGGGGGACGGACAGATACGCAGTATTTT. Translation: CASSDRGGRTDTQYF. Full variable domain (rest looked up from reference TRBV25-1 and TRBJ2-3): EADIYQTPRYLVIGTGKKITLECSQTMGHDKMYWYQQDPGMELHLIHYSYGVNSTEKGDLSSESTVSRIRTEHFPLTLESARPSHTSQYLCASSDRGGRTDTQYFGPGTRLTVL.

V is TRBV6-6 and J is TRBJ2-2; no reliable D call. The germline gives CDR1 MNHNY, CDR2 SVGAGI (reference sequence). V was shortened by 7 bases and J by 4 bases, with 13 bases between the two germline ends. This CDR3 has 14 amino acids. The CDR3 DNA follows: TGTGCCAGCACCGAGACTGCATCCACCGGGGAGCTGTTTTTT. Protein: CASTETASTGELFF.

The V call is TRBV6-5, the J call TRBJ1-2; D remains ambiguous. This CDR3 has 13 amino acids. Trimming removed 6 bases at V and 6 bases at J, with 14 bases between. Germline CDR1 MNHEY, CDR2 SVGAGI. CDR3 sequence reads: CASSPGRFDGYTF. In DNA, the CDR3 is TGTGCCAGCAGCCCGGGCAGGTTCGATGGCTACACCTTC.

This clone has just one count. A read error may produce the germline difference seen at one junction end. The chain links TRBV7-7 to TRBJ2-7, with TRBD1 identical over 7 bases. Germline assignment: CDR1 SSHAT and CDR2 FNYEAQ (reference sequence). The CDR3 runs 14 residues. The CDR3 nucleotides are TGTGCTAGCAGCTTACCGGGACAGAATTACGAGCAGTACTTC. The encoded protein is CASSLPGQNYEQYF.

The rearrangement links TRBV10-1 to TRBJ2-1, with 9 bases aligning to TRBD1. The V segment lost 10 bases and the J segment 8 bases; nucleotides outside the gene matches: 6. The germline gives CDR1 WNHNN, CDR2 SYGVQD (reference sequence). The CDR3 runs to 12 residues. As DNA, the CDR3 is TGCGCCACCGGACAGGGGAGGGATGAGCAGTTCTTC. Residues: CATGQGRDEQFF.

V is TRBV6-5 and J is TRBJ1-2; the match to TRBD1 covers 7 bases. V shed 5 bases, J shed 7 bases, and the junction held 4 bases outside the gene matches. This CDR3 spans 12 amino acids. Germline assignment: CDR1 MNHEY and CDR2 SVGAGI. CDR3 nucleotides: TGTGCCAGCAGTATTGACAGGGCTGGCTACACCTTC. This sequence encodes CASSIDRAGYTF.

The CDR3: CASSPYSGPAYEQYF. In DNA, the CDR3 is TGTGCCAGTAGTCCCTATAGCGGCCCCGCCTACGAGCAGTACTTC. This chain joins TRBV19 and TRBJ2-7; D possibly corresponds to TRBD2 (6 bases). Trimming stripped 5 bases from V and 2 bases from J, with 16 bases between. CDR1 is LNHDA and CDR2 is SQIVND in the germline V gene (reference sequence). The CDR3 is 15 amino acids.

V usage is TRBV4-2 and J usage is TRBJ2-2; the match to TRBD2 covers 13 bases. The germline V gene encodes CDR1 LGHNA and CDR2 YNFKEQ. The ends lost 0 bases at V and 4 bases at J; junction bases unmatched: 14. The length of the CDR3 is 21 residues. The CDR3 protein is CASSQDRGRGLAGESTGELFF. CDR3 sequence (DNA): TGTGCCAGCAGCCAAGACAGGGGACGAGGACTAGCGGGAGAGTCCACCGGGGAGCTGTTTTTT.

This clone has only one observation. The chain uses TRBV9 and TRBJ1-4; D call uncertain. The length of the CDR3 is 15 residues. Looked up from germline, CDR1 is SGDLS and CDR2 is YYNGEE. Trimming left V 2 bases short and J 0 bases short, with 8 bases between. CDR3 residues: CASSVGVATNEKLFF. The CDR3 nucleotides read TGTGCCAGCAGCGTTGGGGTAGCAACTAATGAAAAACTGTTTTTT. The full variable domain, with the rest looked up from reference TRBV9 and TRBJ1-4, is DSGVTQTPKHLITATGQRVTLRCSPRSGDLSVYWYQQSLDQGLQFLIQYYNGEERAKGNILERFSAQQFPDLHSELNLSSLELGDSALYFCASSVGVATNEKLFFGSGTQLSVL.

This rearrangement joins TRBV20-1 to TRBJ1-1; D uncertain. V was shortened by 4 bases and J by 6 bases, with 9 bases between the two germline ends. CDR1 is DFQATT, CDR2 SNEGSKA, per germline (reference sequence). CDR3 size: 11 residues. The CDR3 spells CSATRMSEAFF. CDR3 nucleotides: TGCAGTGCTACTCGGATGTCTGAAGCTTTCTTT.

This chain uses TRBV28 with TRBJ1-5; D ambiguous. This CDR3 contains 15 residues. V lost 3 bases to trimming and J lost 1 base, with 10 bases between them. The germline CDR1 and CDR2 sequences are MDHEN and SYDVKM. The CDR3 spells CASSFYGGSNQPQHF. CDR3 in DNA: TGTGCCAGCAGTTTCTACGGAGGGAGCAATCAGCCCCAGCATTTT.

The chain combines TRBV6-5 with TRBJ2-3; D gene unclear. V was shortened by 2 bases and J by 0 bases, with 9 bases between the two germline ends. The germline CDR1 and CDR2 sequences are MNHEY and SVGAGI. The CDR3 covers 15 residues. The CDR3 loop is CASSYGETSTDTQYF. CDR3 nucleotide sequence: TGTGCCAGCAGTTACGGGGAAACTAGCACAGATACGCAGTATTTT.

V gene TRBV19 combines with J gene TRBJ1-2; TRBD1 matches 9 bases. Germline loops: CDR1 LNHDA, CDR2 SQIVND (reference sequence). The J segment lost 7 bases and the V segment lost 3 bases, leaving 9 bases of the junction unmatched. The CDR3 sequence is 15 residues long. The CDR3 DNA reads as TGTGCCAGTAGTATCCCTCCGGGACAGGGTACTGGCTACACCTTC. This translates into CASSIPPGQGTGYTF.

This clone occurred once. The CDR3 DNA is TGTGCCAGCAGCCAGATCCCGGGCGCTAGCGTGGCCGGGGAGCTGTTTTTT. This translates into CASSQIPGASVAGELFF. The genes are TRBV4-2 and TRBJ2-2, with D possibly matching TRBD2 (6 bases). The germline V gene encodes CDR1 LGHNA and CDR2 YNFKEQ. CDR3 size: 17 residues. The V gene lost 3 bases and the J gene lost 6 bases, with 20 bases spanning the gap.